This T cell receptor beta chain was obtained from a study of spatial heterogeneity in lung cancer. V trimming: 5 bases; J trimming: 4 bases; junction bases outside the gene matches: 11. CDR3 length: 18 amino acids. The germline CDR1 and CDR2 sequences are MNHEY and SMNVEV (reference sequence). This clonotype was seen many times. Time point meaning: sample taken at primary tumor resection. Unsorted samples of tumor, nontumor lung or frozen PBMC had their whole RNA sequenced. TCRdb reprocessed the 5' RACE reads via MiXCR and lists one record per CDR3 protein. This table holds approximately 25,000 distinct CDR3 sequences, 7% found once.

This TCR came from a male donor with early-stage non-small cell lung cancer. The chain links TRBV27 to TRBJ2-5; 15 positions agree with TRBD2. The sample was PBMCs, taken at surgery. The CDR3, as DNA: TGTGCCAGCAGTCCGTGGACTAGCGGGAGGGGTCCACGAGAGACCCAGTACTTC. Protein sequence: CASSPWTSGRGPRETQYF.